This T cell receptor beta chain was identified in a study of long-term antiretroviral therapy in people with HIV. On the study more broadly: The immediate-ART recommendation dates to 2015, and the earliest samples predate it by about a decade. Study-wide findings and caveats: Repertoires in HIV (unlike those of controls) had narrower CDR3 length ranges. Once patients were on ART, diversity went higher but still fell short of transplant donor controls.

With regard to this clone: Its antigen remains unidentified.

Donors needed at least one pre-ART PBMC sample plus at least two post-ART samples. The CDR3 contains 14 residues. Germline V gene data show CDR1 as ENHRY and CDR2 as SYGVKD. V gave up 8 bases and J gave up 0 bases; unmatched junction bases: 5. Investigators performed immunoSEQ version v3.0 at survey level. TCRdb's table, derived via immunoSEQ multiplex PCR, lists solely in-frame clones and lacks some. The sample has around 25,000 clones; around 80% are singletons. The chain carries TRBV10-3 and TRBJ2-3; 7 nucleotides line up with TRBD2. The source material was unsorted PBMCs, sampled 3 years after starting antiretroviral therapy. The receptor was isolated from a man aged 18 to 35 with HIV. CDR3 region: CAIRLAVSTDTQYF. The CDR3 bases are TGTGCCATCCGGCTAGCGGTTAGCACAGATACGCAGTATTTT.